This T cell receptor (beta chain) was obtained from a study of blood T cells in healthy people across ages (dated by TCRdb to between 2015 and 2017). Looking at the study overall: In model experiments, roughly one uniquely barcoded TCR beta cDNA molecule per two T cells was captured by template switching. Using the same blood draw, the study looked at two additional independent replicas of 1 million unique cDNA reads for two donors, one aged 18 to 30 and the other aged 80 or older. Age-related changes in TCR beta repertoire diversity were measured in the study by deep sequencing normalized with unique cDNA molecular identifiers. To avoid experimental bias, donors of different ages were randomly spread across the sequencing lanes. Four age groups were formed from the donors: young (average 16 years), middle-aged (more than 35), aged (62) and long-lived (around 82). Summary of the overall study and its limitations: The percentage of naive T cells measured by flow cytometry correlated strongly with observed TCR beta diversity. The long-lived group showed more naive CD4+ T cells, fewer expanded clones and increased TCR diversity than the aged group, suggesting age selection. Estimates of total diversity based on one million sequenced T cells were considered lower bounds and underestimates. Observed TCR beta diversity per million T cells fell roughly linearly with age, and a significant reduction was already apparent by age about 36. Conclusive comparison of naive and antigen-experienced compartments was prevented by the profiling of bulk unsorted PBMCs. Because donor CMV infection status was unknown, age-related changes in expanded clonotypes were potentially confounded.

V ends up 9 bases short and J 2 bases short, with an unmatched junction base count of 10. There are 15 amino acids in the CDR3, from cysteine to phenylalanine inclusive. The entry retains the CDR3 DNA only, 45 bases that are in frame from base 1. Based on the germline V gene (reference sequence), the CDR1 and CDR2 sequences are MNHNY and SVGAGI. Libraries were built with 5' RACE. Sequencing relied on an Illumina HiSeq 2500. The second PCR ran for about 6 to 12 cycles and used a J-beta primer mix along with a sample-barcoded 5' primer. Each TCR beta cDNA molecule received a unique molecular identifier from a template-switch 5' adaptor carrying 12 random nucleotides. At least 2.5 million CDR3-containing paired-end reads were obtained from each sample. First-strand cDNA synthesis was performed from all RNA using the Mint cDNA synthesis kit, with priming by a TRBC-specific oligonucleotide. All cDNA was treated with uracil-DNA glycosylase and then went through a first 18-cycle PCR with the universal primers M1SS and BC2_uni_R. As for the original processing: Each sample was normalized by randomly selecting 1 million high-quality reads, each carrying a distinct molecular identifier. Reads sharing molecular identifiers were discarded rather than binned into consensus sequences. MiTCR, with a Q25 quality threshold and the strictest error-elimination algorithm, was used for CDR3 identification, clonotype clustering and error correction. A nonparametric unseen species model with Euler transformation was used to estimate a lower bound on total TCR beta diversity. Starting from the raw public reads, TCRdb applied fastp trimming at Q25, assembled clones with MiXCR and retained in-frame beta chains. One record per CDR3 amino acid sequence lists the most common genes and DNA. TCRdb's processing, not the study's, gives the V and J calls here. For this sample there are around 970,000 distinct CDR3 sequences; roughly 51% appear just once. The biggest ten clones account for about 22% of the sample.

Donors were under 40 systemically healthy Caucasian individuals from Russia aged 6 to 90 years. Around 9.7 milliliters of peripheral blood were collected from each donor into EDTA-treated Vacutainer tubes. Ficoll-Paque density-gradient centrifugation was used to isolate PBMCs, with at least 6.5 million per sample. Total RNA, at least 6 micrograms per sample, was extracted from PBMCs with Trizol reagent. For every donor, an aliquot of PBMCs went through flow cytometry to measure the percentages of naive CD45RAhigh/CD27high T cells. A remark on this clonotype: No antigen is known for it. Per-base quality was not reported, and no clone a single base away is much larger than it.

The rearrangement combines TRBV6-6 with TRBJ1-5, and 7 junctional nucleotides match TRBD1. The sequence was obtained from a woman aged 60-75 years in good health. Sequencing was carried out using blood. The nucleotide sequence is TGTGCCAGTTTTAACAGGGGCAAGGGCAATCAGCCCCAGCATTTT. It specifies CASFNRGKGNQPQHF.